These 5 T cell receptor beta chains were all obtained from the same sample, sequenced in a study of T cell repertoires in cytomegalovirus infection. TCRdb re-called the reads through MiXCR, storing one row per CDR3 protein. The sample holds 270,000 or so distinct CDR3 sequences; 15% to 20% are singletons and the top ten take roughly half. The sample consisted of CD8+ T cells from PBMCs. The receptors were sampled from a human donor in good health (CMV status not recorded). Some clones in this sample may be carry-over from other donors' samples.

The rearrangement joins TRBV7-2 to TRBJ1-2; D might be TRBD1 (6 bases). Germline V gene data show CDR1 as SGHTA and CDR2 as FQGNSA. V was pared by 6 bases and J by 0 bases, with 23 bases between. The CDR3 has 18 residues. The DNA for the CDR3 is TGTGCCAGCAGTCACCAGGCCCAGGGGCCGGGCGCTAACTATGGCTACACCTTC. Residues: CASSHQAQGPGANYGYTF.

This clonotype was detected ten times or more. The V gene is TRBV6-2 or TRBV6-3, the J gene TRBJ2-7; D gene ambiguous. The germline CDR1 and CDR2 sequences are MNHEY and SVGEGT. The CDR3 runs to 13 residues. The V end was cut by 6 bases, the J end by 2 bases, with 11 bases between. The CDR3 region has the DNA TGTGCCAGCAGCCGCCTCAGGACCTACGAGCAGTACTTC. This codes for CASSRLRTYEQYF.

The CDR3 DNA sequence: TGTGCCAGCAGCTTAGCGGAGGATAGCGCAGATACGCAGTATTTT. It yields the protein CASSLAEDSADTQYF. The chain uses TRBV7-8 and TRBJ2-3; D might be TRBD2 (5 bases). The germline CDR1 and CDR2 sequences are SGHVS and FQNEAQ. This CDR3 contains 15 residues. The V end lost 0 bases, the J end lost 4 bases, and 11 bases lay between the germline ends.

This clonotype showed up just a few times. The chain is built from TRBV19 and TRBJ1-4, with TRBD1 as a possible D gene (6 bases). This CDR3 comprises 13 residues. In germline, CDR1 is LNHDA, CDR2 SQIVND (reference sequence). Trimming left V 9 bases short and J 6 bases short, with 14 bases between. The CDR3 here is CASNGGAYEKLFF. CDR3 DNA sequence: TGTGCCAGCAACGGGGGCGCGTATGAAAAACTGTTTTTT.

This clonotype was found a few times. The chain uses TRBV14 and TRBJ1-1, with D unclear. The CDR3 has 16 residues. Germline V lookup: CDR1 SGHDN, CDR2 FVKESK. Trimming stripped 0 bases from V and 3 bases from J, with 14 bases between. CDR3 protein: CASSQDLLGFYTEAFF. The CDR3 nucleotides are TGTGCCAGCAGCCAAGATCTATTGGGATTTTACACTGAAGCTTTCTTT.